The 27 T cell receptor beta chains below were found in one sample sequenced in a study of cytomegalovirus exposure and HLA in healthy donors. TCRdb's table, derived via immunoSEQ multiplex PCR, lists solely in-frame clones and lacks some. The table lists fewer than 120,000 clones, roughly 89% of them singletons. The sequenced sample was PBMCs. The receptors were sampled from a woman between 18 and 30 years old in good health and CMV-seronegative.

This clone appeared once. This rearrangement joins TRBV7-9 to TRBJ2-2; weak D call: TRBD2 (5 bases). V was cut by 5 bases and J by 6 bases, with 16 bases left in between. In germline, CDR1 is SEHNR, CDR2 FQNEAQ (reference sequence). This CDR3 has 15 amino acids. CDR3 protein: CASSPKEAGSGELFF. The CDR3 bases are TGTGCCAGCAGCCCCAAGGAGGCGGGTTCCGGGGAGCTGTTTTTT.

The V and J genes are TRBV21-1 and TRBJ1-6; the D call in the table, TRBD1, was not verified against the DNA. TRBV21-1 is a pseudogene. This CDR3 is built from 16 residues. This CDR3 is CASSKGSNPQGLPLHF. CDR3 bases: TGTGCCAGCAGCAAAGGGAGTAACCCACAGGGGCTCCCTCTCCACTTT.

The chain carries TRBV4-1 and TRBJ2-1; TRBD2 agrees at 10 bases. CDR1 and CDR2 from the germline V gene are MGHRA and YSYEKL. The ends lost 1 base at V and 9 bases at J; junction bases unmatched: 9. The CDR3 is 16 residues long. CDR3 DNA sequence: TGCGCCAGCAGCCAAGTCCCCAGCGGGGGGGGCACTGAGCAGTTCTTC. The encoded protein is CASSQVPSGGGTEQFF.

This sequence joins TRBV28 and TRBJ1-2, with D uncertain. The CDR3 is 12 residues long. The ends were cut back, 6 bases at V and 4 bases at J, with 9 bases in the middle. Germline V gene data show CDR1 as MDHEN and CDR2 as SYDVKM. CDR3 nucleotide sequence: TGTGCCAGCAGCCCCCGCGGCTATGGCTACACCTTC. The encoded protein is CASSPRGYGYTF.

This chain links TRBV9 with TRBJ1-3, with D maybe TRBD1 (5 bases). CDR3 length equals 16 residues. Trimming pared 0 bases from V and 4 bases from J, leaving 14 bases between. The V gene's germline CDR1 is SGDLS and CDR2 YYNGEE. The CDR3 DNA reads TGTGCCAGCAGCGTAGGACAGCCACAAGTCGGAAACACCATATATTTT. It translates to CASSVGQPQVGNTIYF. The variable domain in full, completed from reference TRBV9 and TRBJ1-3, reads DSGVTQTPKHLITATGQRVTLRCSPRSGDLSVYWYQQSLDQGLQFLIQYYNGEERAKGNILERFSAQQFPDLHSELNLSSLELGDSALYFCASSVGQPQVGNTIYFGEGSWLTVV.

There are a few counts of this clone. CDR3 amino acids: CASSRQTNTIYF. The CDR3 DNA sequence: TGTGCCAGCAGCCGACAGACAAACACCATATATTTT. The chain employs TRBV2 and TRBJ1-3, with D perhaps TRBD1 (5 bases). This CDR3 comprises 12 residues. In germline, CDR1 is SNHLY, CDR2 FYNNEI. The V and J ends lost 6 bases and 6 bases respectively, with 9 bases between them.

V and J are TRBV6-5 and TRBJ2-7; D is possibly TRBD1 (6 bases). The V gene's germline CDR1 is MNHEY and CDR2 SVGAGI. CDR3 length: 13 residues. The V gene lost 6 bases and the J gene lost 4 bases, with 13 bases spanning the gap. CDR3 in amino acids: CASRSQGRYEQYF. The CDR3 region has the DNA TGTGCCAGCAGGTCGCAGGGGAGATACGAGCAGTACTTC.

This clone was recorded once. The V gene is TRBV7-3, the J gene TRBJ2-5; weak D call: TRBD2 (6 bases). Per the germline V gene, CDR1 is SGHTA and CDR2 is FQGTGA. Trimming shortened V by 5 bases and J by 5 bases, and 18 bases separated the two germline ends. The CDR3 runs 15 residues. The DNA of the CDR3 is TGTGCCAGCAGCCCATCGGCGGGATCACAGGAGACCCAGTACTTC. The encoded protein is CASSPSAGSQETQYF.

This rearrangement joins TRBV18 to TRBJ1-1, with D maybe TRBD1 (6 bases). Germline V gene lookup returns CDR1 KGHSH and CDR2 LQKENI. Trimming removed 5 bases at V and 9 bases at J, with 22 bases between. The CDR3 runs to 15 residues. The CDR3 DNA sequence: TGTGCCAGCTCATCTATACAGGGTGTCGATCTGCAAGCTTTCTTT. Protein sequence: CASSSIQGVDLQAFF.

V usage is TRBV29-1 and J usage is TRBJ2-7; perhaps TRBD1 as D (6 bases). V was clipped by 1 base and J by 3 bases, with 10 bases between them. Germline V gene lookup returns CDR1 SQVTM and CDR2 ANQGSEA. The CDR3 loop spans 13 amino acids. CDR3 region: CSVEGQGLYEQYF. The CDR3 DNA is TGCAGCGTTGAAGGCCAGGGGCTCTACGAGCAGTACTTC.

The V and J genes are TRBV15 and TRBJ1-2; TRBD1 might be the D (5 bases). V was cut by 6 bases and J by 2 bases, with 13 bases left in between. Germline V gene data show CDR1 as LNHNV and CDR2 as YYDKDF (reference sequence). This CDR3 spans 14 amino acids. CDR3 amino acids: CATSRQTQNYGYTF. CDR3 nucleotide sequence: TGTGCCACCAGTAGACAGACTCAGAACTATGGCTACACCTTC.

J is TRBJ2-5 and V is TRBV7-3; a possible D gene is TRBD2 (5 bases). Trimming removed 1 base from V and 2 bases from J, with 11 bases in between. The CDR3 loop spans 15 amino acids. Germline-derived CDR1 and CDR2 are SGHTA and FQGTGA. CDR3 DNA: TGTGCCAGCAGCTTAAGTGGGAGTAATCAAGAGACCCAGTACTTC. Translating gives CASSLSGSNQETQYF. The full variable domain, in which reference TRBV7-3 and TRBJ2-5 provide the parts outside the CDR3, is GAGVSQTPSNKVTEKGKYVELRCDPISGHTALYWYRQSLGQGPEFLIYFQGTGAADDSGLPNDRFFAVRPEGSVSTLKIQRTERGDSAVYLCASSLSGSNQETQYFGPGTRLLVL.

The chain links TRBV28 to TRBJ2-3, with D perhaps matching TRBD2 (6 bases). The germline gives CDR1 MDHEN, CDR2 SYDVKM. CDR3 length equals 12 residues. V gave up 5 bases and J gave up 10 bases, with 13 bases separating them. The CDR3 nucleotides are TGTGCCAGCAGTGCGACTAGTTTGCCGCAGTATTTT. It encodes CASSATSLPQYF.

This clone was counted a single time. Other DNA sequences in the sample encode the same CDR3. The J gene is TRBJ2-5, the V gene TRBV7-9; possibly TRBD1 for D (6 bases). Germline V lookup: CDR1 SEHNR, CDR2 FQNEAQ (reference sequence). This CDR3 has 14 amino acids. Trimming stripped 1 base from V and 1 base from J, with 7 bases between. Written as DNA, the CDR3 is TGTGCCAGCAGCTTAGGACAGGTCCAAGAGACCCAGTACTTC. Translated: CASSLGQVQETQYF.

The genes are TRBV15 and TRBJ2-6; D is unclear. The CDR3 runs 13 residues. Trimming left V 11 bases short and J 1 base short, with 9 bases between. Germline CDR1 and CDR2: LNHNV and YYDKDF (reference sequence). The CDR3 spells CASRLSGANVLTF. The CDR3 region has the DNA TGTGCCTCGCGTCTGTCTGGGGCCAACGTCCTGACTTTC.

This sequence joins TRBV2 and TRBJ2-1; 13 bases are shared with TRBD2. Germline CDR1 SNHLY, CDR2 FYNNEI. Trimming at V came to 3 bases and at J to 5 bases, leaving 4 bases not matched to a gene. This CDR3 is built from 16 residues. This CDR3 is CASSEGLAGQNNEQFF. The CDR3 DNA sequence: TGTGCCAGCAGTGAGGGACTAGCGGGACAAAACAATGAGCAGTTCTTC.

The J gene is TRBJ1-1, the V gene TRBV15, with a tentative D call TRBD1 (6 bases). CDR3 length equals 14 residues. Germline assignment: CDR1 LNHNV and CDR2 YYDKDF (reference sequence). V dropped 8 bases and J dropped 0 bases, with 13 bases sitting between them. CDR3 nucleotide sequence: TGTGCCACCGCTAAACAGGGACTGAACACTGAAGCTTTCTTT. Protein product: CATAKQGLNTEAFF.

The V gene is TRBV28, the J gene TRBJ2-1; possibly TRBD1 for D (7 bases). Per the germline V gene, CDR1 is MDHEN and CDR2 is SYDVKM. The CDR3 contains 16 residues. V gave up 7 bases and J gave up 4 bases, with 20 bases separating them. The CDR3 loop reads CASTLSGRGVYNEQFF. CDR3 sequence (DNA): TGTGCCAGCACCCTATCGGGCAGGGGGGTGTACAATGAGCAGTTCTTC. The whole variable domain, remainder taken from reference TRBV28 and TRBJ2-1, is DVKVTQSSRYLVKRTGEKVFLECVQDMDHENMFWYRQDPGLGLRLIYFSYDVKMKEKGDIPEGYSVSREKKERFSLILESASTNQTSMYLCASTLSGRGVYNEQFFGPGTRLTVL.

The chain joins TRBV6-6 to TRBJ1-1, with a weak D call TRBD1 (6 bases). Germline V lookup: CDR1 MNHNY, CDR2 SVGAGI (reference sequence). The CDR3 covers 12 residues. V lost 11 bases and J lost 2, with 12 bases in between. The CDR3 reads CASEGGNTEAFF. The CDR3 region has the DNA TGTGCCTCAGAAGGGGGTAACACTGAAGCTTTCTTT.

This chain uses TRBV19 with TRBJ1-5; 7 bases match TRBD1. Germline V CDR1 and CDR2: LNHDA, SQIVND (reference sequence). The junction had 7 bases not matched to a gene; V was cut back by 6 bases and J by 5 bases. CDR3 length: 14 amino acids. The CDR3 nucleotides read TGTGCCAGTAGAAACGACAGGGATGATCAGCCCCAGCATTTT. It specifies CASRNDRDDQPQHF.

The CDR3: CVLGGSDGYTF. For the CDR3, the DNA is TGTGTTCTCGGGGGTTCCGATGGCTACACCTTC. The chain joins TRBV28 to TRBJ1-2; possibly TRBD1 for D (5 bases). This CDR3 is built from 11 residues. Germline V gene sequence: CDR1 MDHEN, CDR2 SYDVKM.

This chain uses TRBV7-3 with TRBJ2-7; TRBD2 agrees at 9 bases. This CDR3 contains 15 residues. V gave up 4 bases and J gave up 3 bases; unmatched junction bases: 7. Germline loops: CDR1 SGHTA, CDR2 FQGTGA. The CDR3 nucleotides are TGTGCCAGCAGCTGGACTAGCGCGAAAGTCTACGAGCAGTACTTC. Encoded protein: CASSWTSAKVYEQYF.

The chain joins TRBV2 to TRBJ2-2, with a possible D match to TRBD1 (6 bases). With 11 bases removed from V and 5 bases from J, the gap between germline ends came to 15 bases. This CDR3 spans 13 amino acids. CDR1 is SNHLY and CDR2 is FYNNEI in the germline V gene. The CDR3 protein is CAGAGVVTGELFF. CDR3 DNA sequence: TGTGCCGGCGCAGGGGTAGTAACCGGGGAGCTGTTTTTT.

V is TRBV12-5 and J is TRBJ1-2; no clear D. Trimming shortened V by 5 bases and J by 5 bases, and 9 bases separated the two germline ends. CDR3 length equals 12 residues. Germline CDR1 is LGHNT and CDR2 is FRNRAP. CDR3 nucleotides: TGTGCTAGTGGTGGTTCAGGTTATGGCTACACCTTC. Amino acids: CASGGSGYGYTF.

V and J are TRBV18 and TRBJ2-5; possible D gene TRBD2, 5 bases. This CDR3 is 15 amino acids long. Deletions cut 3 bases from V and 5 bases from J, with 16 bases between. CDR1 and CDR2 from the germline V gene are KGHSH and LQKENI. The CDR3 region has the DNA TGTGCCAGCTCACCGTTCAAACGGGGTGGGGAGACCCAGTACTTC. Translating gives CASSPFKRGGETQYF.

The chain links TRBV2 to TRBJ1-5; TRBD1 agrees at 10 bases. This CDR3 has 15 amino acids. Germline assignment: CDR1 SNHLY and CDR2 FYNNEI. Unmatched junction bases numbered 5, after V lost 6 bases and J lost 3 bases. The DNA for the CDR3 is TGTGCCAGCAGGGCCGGGACAGGGGCCAATCAGCCCCAGCATTTT. Encoded protein: CASRAGTGANQPQHF.

The chain has TRBV4-1 and TRBJ1-2; 9 bases align to TRBD1. Germline CDR1 is MGHRA and CDR2 is YSYEKL. The CDR3 consists of 15 residues. J gave up 3 bases and V 6 bases, and 8 bases lay outside the gene matches. Written as DNA, the CDR3 is TGCGCCAGCAGACAACAGGGGGCAGGACACTATGGCTACACCTTC. It encodes CASRQQGAGHYGYTF.